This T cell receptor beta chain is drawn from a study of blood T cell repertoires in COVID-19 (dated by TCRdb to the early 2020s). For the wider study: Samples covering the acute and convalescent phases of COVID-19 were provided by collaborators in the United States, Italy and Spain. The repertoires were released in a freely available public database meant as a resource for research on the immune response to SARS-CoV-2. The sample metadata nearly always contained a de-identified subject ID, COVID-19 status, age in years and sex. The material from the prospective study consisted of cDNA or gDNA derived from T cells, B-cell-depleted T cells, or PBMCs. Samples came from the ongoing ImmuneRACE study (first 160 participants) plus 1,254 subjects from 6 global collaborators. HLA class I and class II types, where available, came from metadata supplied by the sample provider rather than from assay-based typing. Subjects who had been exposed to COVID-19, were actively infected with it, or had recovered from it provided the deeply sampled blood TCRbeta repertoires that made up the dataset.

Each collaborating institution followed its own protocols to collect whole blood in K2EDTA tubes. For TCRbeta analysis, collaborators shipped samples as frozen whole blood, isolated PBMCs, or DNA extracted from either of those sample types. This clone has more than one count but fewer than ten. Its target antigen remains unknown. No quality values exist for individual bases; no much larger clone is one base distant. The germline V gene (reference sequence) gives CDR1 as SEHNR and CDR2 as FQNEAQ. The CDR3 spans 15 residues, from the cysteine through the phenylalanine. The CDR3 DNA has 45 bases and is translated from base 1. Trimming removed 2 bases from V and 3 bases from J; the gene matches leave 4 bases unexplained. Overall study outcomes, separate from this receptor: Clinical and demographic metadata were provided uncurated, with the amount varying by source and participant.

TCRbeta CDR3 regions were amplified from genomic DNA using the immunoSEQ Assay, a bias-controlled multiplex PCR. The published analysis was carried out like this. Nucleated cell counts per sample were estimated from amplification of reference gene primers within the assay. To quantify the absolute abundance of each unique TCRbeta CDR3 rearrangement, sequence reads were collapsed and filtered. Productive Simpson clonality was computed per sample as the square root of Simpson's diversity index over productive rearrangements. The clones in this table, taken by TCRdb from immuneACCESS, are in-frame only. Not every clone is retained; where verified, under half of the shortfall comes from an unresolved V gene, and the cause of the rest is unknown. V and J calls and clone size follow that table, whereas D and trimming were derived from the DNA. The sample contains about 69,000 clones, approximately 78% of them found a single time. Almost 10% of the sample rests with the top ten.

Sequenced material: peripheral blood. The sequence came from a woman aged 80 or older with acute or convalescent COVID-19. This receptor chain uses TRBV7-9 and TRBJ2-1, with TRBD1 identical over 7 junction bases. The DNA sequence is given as TGTGCCAGCAGCTTATCAGGGGGTGTCTACAATGAGCAGTTCTTC. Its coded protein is CASSLSGGVYNEQFF. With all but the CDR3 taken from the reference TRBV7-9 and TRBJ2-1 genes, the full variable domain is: DTGVSQNPRHKITKRGQNVTFRCDPISEHNRLYWYRQTLGQGPEFLTYFQNEAQLEKSRLLSDRFSAERPKGSFSTLEIQRTEQGDSAMYLCASSLSGGVYNEQFFGPGTRLTVL.